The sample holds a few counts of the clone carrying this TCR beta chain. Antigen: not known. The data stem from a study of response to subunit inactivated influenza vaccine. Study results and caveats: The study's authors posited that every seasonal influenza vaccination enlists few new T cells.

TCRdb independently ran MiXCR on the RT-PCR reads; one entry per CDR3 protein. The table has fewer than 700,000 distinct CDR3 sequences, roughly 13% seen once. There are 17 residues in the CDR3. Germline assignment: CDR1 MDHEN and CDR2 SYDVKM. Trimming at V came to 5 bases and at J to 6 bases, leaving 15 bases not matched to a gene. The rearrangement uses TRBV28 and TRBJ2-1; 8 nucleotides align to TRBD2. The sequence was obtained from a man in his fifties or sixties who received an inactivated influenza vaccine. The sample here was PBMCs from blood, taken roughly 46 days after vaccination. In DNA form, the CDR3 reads TGTGCCAGCAGTATCCCGAGGGCGAGCGGGAGAACCAATGAGCAGTTCTTC. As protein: CASSIPRASGRTNEQFF.